This is a list of T cell receptor beta chains from one sample in a study of T-cell memory formation after mild COVID-19. TCRdb ran MiXCR on the 5' RACE reads and lists one entry per CDR3 protein. Of about 350,000 distinct CDR3 sequences listed, roughly 13% are singletons. Material for sequencing was PBMCs or a T cell subset sorted from them (not recorded which). These TCRs come from a man younger than 30 who had mild COVID-19 (a few samples of this study predate the infection). Cell type and time point are not known. The CDR3 runs from the conserved cysteine through the conserved F or W. D genes are given only for firm matches. A clone size is listed for some rows: how often the clone was seen (once, few, many), or a class if it is expanded.

>NA|TRBV5-1|TRBJ2-1|many
TGCGCCAGCAGCTTGGTGGAGTTGGATGAGCAGTTCTTC
CASSLVELDEQFF
>TRBD2|TRBV9|TRBJ2-3|NA
TGTGCCAGCAGCGTCGGGACTAGCGGGGGGTATAGCACAGATACGCAGTATTTT
CASSVGTSGGYSTDTQYF
>NA|TRBV10-3|TRBJ2-3|few
TGTGCCATCTCCTTCAGCCTCTCTAGCACAGATACGCAGTATTTT
CAISFSLSSTDTQYF
>NA|TRBV7-9|TRBJ2-1|few
TGTGCCAGCAGCCCCTGGGAGCCCAATAACAATGAGCAGTTCTTC
CASSPWEPNNNEQFF
>NA|TRBV20-1|TRBJ2-7|few
TGCAGTGCGAGAGCCCCCAGGGAGGACGAGCAGTACTTC
CSARAPREDEQYF
>TRBD1|TRBV7-2|TRBJ2-1|NA
TGTGCCAGCAGCCCGGACAGGGGAAACAATGAGCAGTTCTTC
CASSPDRGNNEQFF
>NA|TRBV4-3|TRBJ2-5|NA
TGCGCCAGCAGCCAAGATCACCTTACGGGGACCCAGTACTTC
CASSQDHLTGTQYF
>NA|TRBV5-1|TRBJ2-2|NA
TGCGCCAGCAGCTTGGACCCTTCGAACACCGGGGAGCTGTTTTTT
CASSLDPSNTGELFF
>NA|TRBV7-2|TRBJ1-6|many
TGTGCCAGCAGCCCCCGGGCGGGAGACCTTTCACCCCTCCACTTT
CASSPRAGDLSPLHF
>NA|TRBV6-5|TRBJ2-1|many
TGTGCCAGCAGTTACCGGGGGACCACGGGGAATGAGCAGTTCTTC
CASSYRGTTGNEQFF
>NA|TRBV7-2|TRBJ2-6|many
TGTGCCAGCAAACAGGGTGAACCTCCTGGGGCCAACGTCCTGACTTTC
CASKQGEPPGANVLTF
>NA|TRBV15|TRBJ1-1|NA
TGTGCCACCAGCAGAGGGACGATTGAAGCTTTCTTT
CATSRGTIEAFF
>TRBD1|TRBV9|TRBJ2-1|NA
TGTGCCGGCAGCGTTCGGGACAGTGGGAGCTCCTACAATGAGCAGTTCTTC
CAGSVRDSGSSYNEQFF
>TRBD1|TRBV29-1|TRBJ1-2|NA
TGCAGCGGCACAGGGGCCTCAAGGGGCTACACCTTC
CSGTGASRGYTF
>NA|TRBV24-1|TRBJ1-2|few
TGTGCCACCAGTGCTGCAGCCGTGGGGGAAGGCTACACCTTC
CATSAAAVGEGYTF
>NA|TRBV7-2|TRBJ1-1|NA
TGTGCCTCCCTGGCGGGTGTTAACACTGAAGCTTTCTTT
CASLAGVNTEAFF
>TRBD2|TRBV7-3|TRBJ2-1|NA
TGTGCCAGCAGCTTAGCGGGGGGGTATGAGCAGTTCTTC
CASSLAGGYEQFF
>NA|TRBV18|TRBJ2-1|NA
TGTGCCAGCTCACCGGTGGAGGGCTCCTACAATGAGCAGTTCTTC
CASSPVEGSYNEQFF
>TRBD2|TRBV6-2/TRBV6-3|TRBJ2-3|NA
TGTGCCAGCAGTTCCTGGACTAGCCGCACAGATACGCAGTATTTT
CASSSWTSRTDTQYF
>NA|TRBV11-2|TRBJ1-2|few
TGTGCCAGCAGCTTAGGCGGGCCCAAGTATGGCTACACCTTC
CASSLGGPKYGYTF
>TRBD1|TRBV18|TRBJ1-1|once
TGTGCCAGCTCAGCAGACAGGGGAGTACCCTTGAACACTGAAGCTTTCTTT
CASSADRGVPLNTEAFF
>TRBD2|TRBV5-1|TRBJ2-7|NA
TGCGCCAGCAGACCCCCGGGGAGGGCCGACGAGCAGTACTTC
CASRPPGRADEQYF
>NA|TRBV12-3/TRBV12-4|TRBJ2-1|NA
TGTGCCATCAAGAATGGCTACAATGAGCAGTTCTTC
CAIKNGYNEQFF
>NA|TRBV6-6|TRBJ1-3|NA
TGTGCCAGCAGTTTCGACAGCCGAGTATCTGGAAACACCATATATTTT
CASSFDSRVSGNTIYF
>TRBD2|TRBV4-2|TRBJ2-3|NA
TGTGCCAGCAGCCAAGAAAGGTGGACTAGCGGGTCAAGCACAGATACGCAGTATTTT
CASSQERWTSGSSTDTQYF
>NA|TRBV3-1|TRBJ2-3|NA
TGTGCCAGCAGCCAATGGAGGGATACGCAGTATTTT
CASSQWRDTQYF
>TRBD2|TRBV7-8|TRBJ2-7|few
TGTGCCAGCAGCCCCCGGGGGGGGTACTCCTACGAGCAGTACTTC
CASSPRGGYSYEQYF
>NA|TRBV24-1|TRBJ2-3|NA
TGTGCCACCAGTGATTCCTCCGTACCCTGGGGTACGCAGTATTTT
CATSDSSVPWGTQYF
>NA|TRBV9|TRBJ2-2|NA
TGTGCCAGCAGCGTAGTAATCGGGGAGCTGATTTTT
CASSVVIGELIF
>TRBD1|TRBV7-2|TRBJ1-2|NA
TGTGCCAGCAGCTGGGGACAGAGCTATGGCTACACCTTC
CASSWGQSYGYTF
>NA|TRBV6-6|TRBJ1-1|few
TGTGCCAGCACCCCCGCGGGGGACGCTGAAGCTTTCTTT
CASTPAGDAEAFF
>NA|TRBV5-1|TRBJ2-5|few
TGCGCCAGCAGCTTCCAGGGTAGCCTCAAAGAGACCCAGTACTTC
CASSFQGSLKETQYF
>TRBD1|TRBV5-1|TRBJ1-2|few
TGCGCCAGCAGGAAAGACAGGGTTGATGGCTACACCTTC
CASRKDRVDGYTF